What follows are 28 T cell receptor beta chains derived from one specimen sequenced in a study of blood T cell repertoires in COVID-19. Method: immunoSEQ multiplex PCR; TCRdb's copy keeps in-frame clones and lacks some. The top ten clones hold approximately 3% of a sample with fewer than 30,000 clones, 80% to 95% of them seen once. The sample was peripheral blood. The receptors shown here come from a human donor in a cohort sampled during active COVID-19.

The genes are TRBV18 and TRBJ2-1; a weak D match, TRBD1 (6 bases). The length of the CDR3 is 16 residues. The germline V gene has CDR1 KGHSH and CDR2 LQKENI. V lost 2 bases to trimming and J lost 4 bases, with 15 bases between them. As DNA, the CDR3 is TGTGCCAGCTCACCAAATTTCGGGACACTTTACAATGAGCAGTTCTTC. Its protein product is CASSPNFGTLYNEQFF.

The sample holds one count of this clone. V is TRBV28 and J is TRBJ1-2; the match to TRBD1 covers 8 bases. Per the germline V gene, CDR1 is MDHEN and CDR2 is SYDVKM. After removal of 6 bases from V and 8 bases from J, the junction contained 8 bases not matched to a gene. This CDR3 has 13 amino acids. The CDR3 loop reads CASSLARGLGYTF. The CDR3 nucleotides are TGTGCCAGCAGCTTAGCCAGGGGGCTGGGCTACACCTTC.

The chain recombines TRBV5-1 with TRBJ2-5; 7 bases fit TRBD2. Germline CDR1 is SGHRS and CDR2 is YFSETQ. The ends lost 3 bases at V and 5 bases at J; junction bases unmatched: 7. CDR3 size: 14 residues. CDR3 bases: TGCGCCAGCAGCTCTGCGGGGGTGTCTGAGACCCAGTACTTC. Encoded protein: CASSSAGVSETQYF.

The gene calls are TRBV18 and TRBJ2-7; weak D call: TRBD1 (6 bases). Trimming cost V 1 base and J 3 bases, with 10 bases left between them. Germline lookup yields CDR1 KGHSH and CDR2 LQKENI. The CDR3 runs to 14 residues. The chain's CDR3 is CASSPRRDNYEQYF. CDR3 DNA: TGTGCCAGCTCACCACGTAGGGACAACTACGAGCAGTACTTC. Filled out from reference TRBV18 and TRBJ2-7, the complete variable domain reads NAGVMQNPRHLVRRRGQEARLRCSPMKGHSHVYWYRQLPEEGLKFMVYLQKENIIDESGMPKERFSAEFPKEGPSILRIQQVVRGDSAAYFCASSPRRDNYEQYFGPGTRLTVT.

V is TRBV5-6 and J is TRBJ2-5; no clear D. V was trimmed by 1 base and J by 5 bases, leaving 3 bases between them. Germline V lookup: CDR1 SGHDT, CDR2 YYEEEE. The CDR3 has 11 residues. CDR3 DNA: TGTGCCAGCAGCTTGTATGAGACCCAGTACTTC. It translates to CASSLYETQYF.

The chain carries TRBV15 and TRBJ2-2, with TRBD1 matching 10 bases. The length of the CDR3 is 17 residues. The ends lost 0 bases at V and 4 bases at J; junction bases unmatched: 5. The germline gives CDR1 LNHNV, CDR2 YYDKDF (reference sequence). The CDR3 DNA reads TGTGCCACCAGCAGAGATCCCGGACAGGGGGGCACCGGGGAGCTGTTTTTT. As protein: CATSRDPGQGGTGELFF. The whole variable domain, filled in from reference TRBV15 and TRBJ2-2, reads DAMVIQNPRYQVTQFGKPVTLSCSQTLNHNVMYWYQQKSSQAPKLLFHYYDKDFNNEADTPDNFQSRRPNTSFCFLDIRSPGLGDTAMYLCATSRDPGQGGTGELFFGEGSRLTVL.

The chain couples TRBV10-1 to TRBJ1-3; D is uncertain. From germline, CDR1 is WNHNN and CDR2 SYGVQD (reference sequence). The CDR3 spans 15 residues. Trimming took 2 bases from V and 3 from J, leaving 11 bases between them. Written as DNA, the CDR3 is TGCGCCAGCAGTGAGGATGCGGTAATTGGAAACACCATATATTTT. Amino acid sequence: CASSEDAVIGNTIYF.

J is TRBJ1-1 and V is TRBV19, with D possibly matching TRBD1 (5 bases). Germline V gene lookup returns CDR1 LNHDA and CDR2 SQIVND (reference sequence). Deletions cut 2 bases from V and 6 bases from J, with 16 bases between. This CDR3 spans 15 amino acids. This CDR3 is CASSIQRTLKPEAFF. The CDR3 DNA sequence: TGTGCCAGTAGTATACAAAGGACATTGAAACCTGAAGCTTTCTTT.

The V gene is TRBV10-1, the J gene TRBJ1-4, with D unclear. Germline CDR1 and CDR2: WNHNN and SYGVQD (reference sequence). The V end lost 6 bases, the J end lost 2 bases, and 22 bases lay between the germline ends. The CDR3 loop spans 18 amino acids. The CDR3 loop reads CASRDPVAGQTTNEKLFF. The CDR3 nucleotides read TGCGCCAGCAGGGATCCGGTGGCAGGCCAAACTACTAATGAAAAACTGTTTTTT.

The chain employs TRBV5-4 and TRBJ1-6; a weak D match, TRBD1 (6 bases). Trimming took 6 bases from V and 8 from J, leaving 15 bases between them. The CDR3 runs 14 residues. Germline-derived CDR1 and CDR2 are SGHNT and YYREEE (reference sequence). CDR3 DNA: TGTGCCAGCACCTGGACAGTTGGAGATTCACCCCTCCACTTT. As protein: CASTWTVGDSPLHF. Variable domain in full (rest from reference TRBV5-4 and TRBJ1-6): ETGVTQSPTHLIKTRGQQVTLRCSSQSGHNTVSWYQQALGQGPQFIFQYYREEENGRGNFPPRFSGLQFPNYSSELNVNALELDDSALYLCASTWTVGDSPLHFGNGTRLTVT.

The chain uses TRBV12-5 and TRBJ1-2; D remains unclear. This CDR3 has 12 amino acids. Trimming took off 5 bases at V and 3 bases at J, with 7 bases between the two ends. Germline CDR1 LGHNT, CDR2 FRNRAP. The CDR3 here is CASGRDYYGYTF. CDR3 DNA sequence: TGTGCTAGTGGTCGAGACTACTATGGCTACACCTTC.

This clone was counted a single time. CDR3 protein: CASSLYHSSNQPQHF. Written as DNA, the CDR3 is TGTGCCAGCAGCCTTTACCACAGTAGCAATCAGCCCCAGCATTTT. The J gene is TRBJ1-5, the V gene TRBV4-2; no definite D call. V lost 4 bases to trimming and J lost 0 bases, with 10 bases between them. The CDR3 runs 15 residues. Per germline, CDR1 LGHNA and CDR2 YNFKEQ.

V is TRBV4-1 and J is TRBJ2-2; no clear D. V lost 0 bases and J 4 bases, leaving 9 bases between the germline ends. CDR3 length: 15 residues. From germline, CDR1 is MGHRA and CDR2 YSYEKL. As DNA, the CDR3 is TGCGCCAGCAGCCAAGAGCCCCACGGCACCGGGGAGCTGTTTTTT. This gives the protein CASSQEPHGTGELFF.

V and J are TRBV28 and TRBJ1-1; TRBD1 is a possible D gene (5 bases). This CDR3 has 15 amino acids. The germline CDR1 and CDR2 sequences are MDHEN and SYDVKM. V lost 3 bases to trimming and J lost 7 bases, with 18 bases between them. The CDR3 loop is CASSFPTHDSYEAFF. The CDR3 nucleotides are TGTGCCAGCAGTTTCCCGACCCATGACAGTTATGAAGCTTTCTTT. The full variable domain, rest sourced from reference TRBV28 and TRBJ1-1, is DVKVTQSSRYLVKRTGEKVFLECVQDMDHENMFWYRQDPGLGLRLIYFSYDVKMKEKGDIPEGYSVSREKKERFSLILESASTNQTSMYLCASSFPTHDSYEAFFGQGTRLTVV.

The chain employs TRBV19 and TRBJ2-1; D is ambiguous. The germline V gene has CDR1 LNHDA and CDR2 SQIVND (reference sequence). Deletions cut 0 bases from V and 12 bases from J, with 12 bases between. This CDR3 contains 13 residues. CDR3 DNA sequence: TGTGCCAGTAGTATAGATTGGGCCAAACGGCAGTTCTTC. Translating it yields CASSIDWAKRQFF. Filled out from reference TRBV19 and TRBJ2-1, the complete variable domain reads DGGITQSPKYLFRKEGQNVTLSCEQNLNHDAMYWYRQDPGQGLRLIYYSQIVNDFQKGDIAEGYSVSREKKESFPLTVTSAQKNPTAFYLCASSIDWAKRQFFGPGTRLTVL.

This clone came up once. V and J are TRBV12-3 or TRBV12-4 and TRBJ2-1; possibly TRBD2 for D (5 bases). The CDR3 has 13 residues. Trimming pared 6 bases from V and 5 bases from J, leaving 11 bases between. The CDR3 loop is CASRPLADNEQFF. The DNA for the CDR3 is TGTGCCAGCAGACCTCTAGCCGACAATGAGCAGTTCTTC.

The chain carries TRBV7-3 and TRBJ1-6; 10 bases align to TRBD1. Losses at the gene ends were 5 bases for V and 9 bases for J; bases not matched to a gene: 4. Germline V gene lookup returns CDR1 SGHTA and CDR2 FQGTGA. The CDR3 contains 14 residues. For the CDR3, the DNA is TGTGCCAGCAGCCGTGGACAGGGGGGTTCACCCCTCCACTTT. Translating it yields CASSRGQGGSPLHF.

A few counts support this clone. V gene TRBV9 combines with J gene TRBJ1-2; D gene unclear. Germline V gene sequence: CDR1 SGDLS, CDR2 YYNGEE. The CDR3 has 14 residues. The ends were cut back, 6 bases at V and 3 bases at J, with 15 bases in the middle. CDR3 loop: CASTGEVEYYGYTF. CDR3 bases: TGTGCCAGCACCGGGGAAGTTGAGTACTATGGCTACACCTTC.

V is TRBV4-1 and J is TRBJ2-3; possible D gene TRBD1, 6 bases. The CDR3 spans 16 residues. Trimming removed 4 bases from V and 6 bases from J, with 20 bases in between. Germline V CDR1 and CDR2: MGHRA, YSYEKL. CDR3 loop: CASSLAPQGSRDTQYF. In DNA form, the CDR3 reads TGCGCCAGCAGCCTCGCCCCCCAGGGGTCTCGGGATACGCAGTATTTT.

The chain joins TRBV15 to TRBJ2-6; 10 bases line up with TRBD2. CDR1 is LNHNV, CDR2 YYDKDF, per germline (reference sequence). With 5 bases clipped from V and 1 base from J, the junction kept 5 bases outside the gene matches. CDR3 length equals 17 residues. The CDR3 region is CATSVSGGASGANVLTF. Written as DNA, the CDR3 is TGTGCCACCAGCGTCAGCGGGGGGGCTTCTGGGGCCAACGTCCTGACTTTC.

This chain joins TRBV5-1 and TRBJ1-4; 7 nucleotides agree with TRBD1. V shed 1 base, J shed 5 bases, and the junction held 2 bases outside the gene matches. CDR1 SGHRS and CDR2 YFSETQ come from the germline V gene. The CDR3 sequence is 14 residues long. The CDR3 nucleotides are TGCGCCAGCAGCTTGTCAGGGGGGAATGAAAAACTGTTTTTT. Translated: CASSLSGGNEKLFF. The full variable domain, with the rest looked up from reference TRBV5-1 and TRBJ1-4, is KAGVTQTPRYLIKTRGQQVTLSCSPISGHRSVSWYQQTPGQGLQFLFEYFSETQRNKGNFPGRFSGRQFSNSRSEMNVSTLELGDSALYLCASSLSGGNEKLFFGSGTQLSVL.

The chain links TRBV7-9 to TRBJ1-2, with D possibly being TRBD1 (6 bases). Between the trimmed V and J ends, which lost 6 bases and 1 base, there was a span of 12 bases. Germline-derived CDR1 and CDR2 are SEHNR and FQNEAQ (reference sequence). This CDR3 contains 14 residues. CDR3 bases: TGTGCCAGCAGTAAAGGACAGCTTAACTATGGCTACACCTTC. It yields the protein CASSKGQLNYGYTF.

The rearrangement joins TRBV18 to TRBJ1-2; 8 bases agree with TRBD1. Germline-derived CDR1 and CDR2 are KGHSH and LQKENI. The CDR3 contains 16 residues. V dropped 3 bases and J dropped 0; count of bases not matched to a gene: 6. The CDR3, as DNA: TGTGCCAGCTCACCCTTGACAGGGGAGGCTAACTATGGCTACACCTTC. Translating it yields CASSPLTGEANYGYTF.

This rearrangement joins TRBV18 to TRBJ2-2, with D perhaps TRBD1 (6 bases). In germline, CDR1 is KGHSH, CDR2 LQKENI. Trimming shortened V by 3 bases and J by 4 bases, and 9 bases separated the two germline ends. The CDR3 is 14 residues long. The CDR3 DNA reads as TGTGCCAGCTCACCGGGACACCGCACCGGGGAGCTGTTTTTT. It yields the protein CASSPGHRTGELFF.

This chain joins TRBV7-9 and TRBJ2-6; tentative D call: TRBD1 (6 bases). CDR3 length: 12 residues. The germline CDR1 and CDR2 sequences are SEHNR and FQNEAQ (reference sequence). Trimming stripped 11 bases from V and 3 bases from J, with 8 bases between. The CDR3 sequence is CAAGVGANVLTF. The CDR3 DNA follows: TGTGCCGCAGGGGTTGGGGCCAACGTCCTGACTTTC.

The CDR3 sequence is CASSAYGGRDSYEQYF. DNA of the CDR3: TGTGCCAGCAGCGCCTATGGGGGCAGGGATTCCTACGAGCAGTACTTC. The chain uses TRBV9 and TRBJ2-7, with TRBD1 as a possible D gene (6 bases). V lost 3 bases and J lost 1, with 17 bases in between. Germline CDR1 SGDLS, CDR2 YYNGEE. This CDR3 comprises 16 residues.

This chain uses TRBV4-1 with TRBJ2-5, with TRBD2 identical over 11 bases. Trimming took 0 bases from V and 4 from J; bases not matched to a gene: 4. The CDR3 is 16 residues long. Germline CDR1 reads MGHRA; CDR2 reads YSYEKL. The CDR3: CASSQDRGLAGETQYF. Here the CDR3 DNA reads TGCGCCAGCAGCCAAGATCGCGGACTAGCGGGAGAGACCCAGTACTTC.

The CDR3 sequence: CASGSRDRALNEQFF. Here the CDR3 DNA reads TGTGCCAGCGGAAGCCGGGACAGGGCGTTGAATGAGCAGTTCTTC. The chain couples TRBV5-8 to TRBJ2-1; 9 positions match TRBD1. The CDR3 is 15 residues long. Per the germline V gene, CDR1 is SGHTS and CDR2 is YDEGEE. Trimming removed 7 bases from V and 7 bases from J; junction bases left unmatched: 12.